These 20 T cell receptor beta chains were all obtained from the same sample, sequenced in a study of CD8+CD57+ T cells in acquired aplastic anemia. These receptors have no identified antigens. Individuals selected for sequencing had exhibited CD8+CD57+ cell expansion on flow cytometry. The template used for profiling TCR beta VDJ and CDR3 was genomic DNA. TCRdb ran MiXCR on the reads and lists one entry per CDR3 protein. The data contain 15,000 to 20,000 distinct CDR3 sequences, about 40% of them seen just once; the ten biggest clones take up about 86%. Overall study results and limits: Among patients, CD8+CD57+ cells displayed less diversity than the total CD4+ and CD8+ pools did.

Input material: CD8+CD57+ T cells sorted from PBMCs. Documented subset: bead-enriched CD8+CD57+ effector memory T cells from SAA patients. The receptors come from a human donor with aplastic anemia.

This sequence joins TRBV12-3 or TRBV12-4 and TRBJ1-6; 9 bases align to TRBD1. This CDR3 is built from 14 residues. The V and J ends lost 3 bases and 6 bases, in that order; junction bases with no gene match: 0. The CDR3 bases are TGTGCCAGCAGTTTGGGACAGGGTAATTCACCCCTCCACTTT. Amino acids: CASSLGQGNSPLHF.

The J gene is TRBJ2-7, the V gene TRBV7-2; 10 nucleotides line up with TRBD2. J was trimmed by 2 bases and V by 8 bases; bases with no gene match: 6. The germline gives CDR1 SGHTA, CDR2 FQGNSA. The CDR3 is 14 residues long. The DNA of the CDR3 is TGTGCCAGCGGCTGGACTAGCGGACCCTACGAGCAGTACGTC. This gives the protein CASGWTSGPYEQYV.

With respect to this clonotype: A much larger clone differs from this one at a single base, so this may be a read error. The CDR3 nucleotides read TGTGCCAGCAGTTCCCCAGGGCACCTATACGATGAGCAGTTCTTC. Protein sequence: CASSSPGHLYDEQFF. V and J are TRBV27 and TRBJ2-1; tentative D call: TRBD1 (5 bases). The CDR3 totals 15 residues. V was clipped by 4 bases and J by 8 bases, with 18 bases between them. The V gene's germline CDR1 is MNHEY and CDR2 SMNVEV (reference sequence).

Of note for this clonotype: At one of its ends the junction is not consistent with the germline gene, which may arise from a read error. The genes are TRBV20-1 and TRBJ2-1; 9 bases align to TRBD2. The CDR3 consists of 18 residues. The germline V gene encodes CDR1 DFQATT and CDR2 SNEGSKA (reference sequence). The CDR3 DNA follows: TGCAGTGCTAGTAATGCGGGGGGGTTCCGCGGGGATTACAATGAGCAGTCCTTC. Amino acids: CSASNAGGFRGDYNEQSF.

This chain uses TRBV3-1 with TRBJ2-5; 8 nucleotides line up with TRBD1. Germline values: CDR1 LGHDT, CDR2 YNNKEL (reference sequence). The CDR3 sequence is 13 residues long. Unmatched junction bases numbered 4, after V lost 3 bases and J lost 7 bases. DNA for the CDR3: TGTGCCAGCAGCCAGGACAGGGCGGCGACCCAGTACTTC. Its translation is CASSQDRAATQYF.

The rearrangement uses TRBV7-6 and TRBJ1-1; D remains unclear. Between the trimmed V and J ends, which lost 1 base and 9 bases, there was a span of 0 bases. Germline V CDR1 and CDR2: SGHVS, FNYEAQ. The CDR3 has 9 residues. Written as DNA, the CDR3 is TGTGCCAGCAGCTTAGAAGCTTTCTTT. Translating gives CASSLEAFF. The complete variable domain, with remaining parts taken from reference TRBV7-6 and TRBJ1-1, reads GAGVSQSPRYKVTKRGQDVALRCDPISGHVSLYWYRQALGQGPEFLTYFNYEAQQDKSGLPNDRFSAERPEGSISTLTIQRTEQRDSAMYRCASSLEAFFGQGTRLTVV.

The V and J genes are TRBV6-2 or TRBV6-3 and TRBJ1-4; D unresolved. The CDR3 sequence is 16 residues long. The V gene's germline CDR1 is MNHEY and CDR2 SVGEGT. V was cut by 3 bases and J by 7 bases, with 18 bases left in between. This CDR3 is CASSYSSGLGSEKLFF. CDR3 in DNA: TGTGCCAGCAGTTATTCGTCGGGTTTGGGGAGTGAAAAACTGTTTTTT.

The gene calls are TRBV15 and TRBJ2-5; possible D gene TRBD1, 6 bases. V shed 4 bases and J shed 1 base, with 10 bases lying between them. Germline-derived CDR1 and CDR2 are LNHNV and YYDKDF (reference sequence). CDR3 size: 14 residues. CDR3 protein: CATSKGEIQETQYF. CDR3 nucleotide sequence: TGTGCCACCAGCAAGGGGGAGATCCAAGAGACCCAGTACTTC.

This chain connects TRBV7-6 to TRBJ2-7, with 10 positions matching TRBD2. Germline V gene sequence: CDR1 SGHVS, CDR2 FNYEAQ. The CDR3 has 15 residues. Trimming took 5 bases from V and 1 from J; bases not matched to a gene: 5. The CDR3 coding sequence is TGTGCCAGCAGCGCACTAGCGGGATCTTCCTACGAGCAGTACTTC. The encoded protein is CASSALAGSSYEQYF. Looking up the rest from reference TRBV7-6 and TRBJ2-7 gives the full variable domain: GAGVSQSPRYKVTKRGQDVALRCDPISGHVSLYWYRQALGQGPEFLTYFNYEAQQDKSGLPNDRFSAERPEGSISTLTIQRTEQRDSAMYRCASSALAGSSYEQYFGPGTRLTVT.

This clonotype was recorded at least ten times. J is TRBJ1-1 and V is TRBV30; no clear D gene. CDR3 length equals 11 residues. The V and J ends lost 4 bases and 0 bases respectively, with 3 bases between them. Germline-derived CDR1 and CDR2 are GTSNPN and SVGIG (reference sequence). The CDR3 here is CAWILNTEAFF. The CDR3 DNA is TGTGCCTGGATCTTGAACACTGAAGCTTTCTTT.

The chain uses TRBV5-1 and TRBJ1-4; no firm D call. Trimming left V 4 bases short and J 3 bases short, with 19 bases between. Per the germline V gene, CDR1 is SGHRS and CDR2 is YFSETQ. The CDR3 consists of 17 residues. The CDR3 nucleotides are TGCGCCAGCAGCCTGCTTGGGTTAACGGCGGCTAATGAAAAACTGTTTTTT. Translated, it gives CASSLLGLTAANEKLFF.

The chain links TRBV15 to TRBJ2-7, with D unclear. The CDR3 is made up of 15 amino acids. Between the trimmed V and J ends, which lost 3 bases and 0 bases, there was a span of 12 bases. Germline V gives CDR1 LNHNV, CDR2 YYDKDF (reference sequence). CDR3 in amino acids: CATSSSSVGSYEQYF. Here the CDR3 DNA reads TGTGCCACCAGCAGCTCCTCAGTGGGCTCCTACGAGCAGTACTTC.

The chain joins TRBV2 to TRBJ2-4; 7 positions match TRBD1. The CDR3 runs 15 residues. Germline lookup yields CDR1 SNHLY and CDR2 FYNNEI. V trimming: 7 bases; J trimming: 4 bases; junction bases outside the gene matches: 10. As DNA, the CDR3 is TGTGCCAGCAAGATTGACCGGGACAGTAAAAACATTCAGTACTTC. It codes for CASKIDRDSKNIQYF. The full variable domain, its missing parts supplied by reference TRBV2 and TRBJ2-4, is EPEVTQTPSHQVTQMGQEVILRCVPISNHLYFYWYRQILGQKVEFLVSFYNNEISEKSEIFDDQFSVERPDGSNFTLKIRSTKLEDSAMYFCASKIDRDSKNIQYFGAGTRLSVL.

V usage is TRBV5-5 and J usage is TRBJ2-1; TRBD1 aligns across 9 bases. Per the germline V gene, CDR1 is SGHKS and CDR2 is YYEKEE (reference sequence). The CDR3 extends over 17 amino acids. With V trimmed by 4 bases and J by 3 bases, 11 bases remained unmatched. The CDR3 reads CASSLRGGTGIYNEQFF. In DNA form, the CDR3 reads TGTGCCAGCAGCCTAAGGGGCGGGACAGGGATCTACAATGAGCAGTTCTTC.

The chain joins TRBV5-1 to TRBJ2-1; D perhaps matches TRBD1 (6 bases). Per germline, CDR1 SGHRS and CDR2 YFSETQ. The CDR3 is 13 residues long. The V and J ends lost 5 bases and 7 bases respectively, with 13 bases between them. CDR3 nucleotides: TGCGCCAGCAGGCACCAGGGGAAGAATGAGCAGTTCTTC. Translated: CASRHQGKNEQFF. The whole variable domain, filled in from reference TRBV5-1 and TRBJ2-1, reads KAGVTQTPRYLIKTRGQQVTLSCSPISGHRSVSWYQQTPGQGLQFLFEYFSETQRNKGNFPGRFSGRQFSNSRSEMNVSTLELGDSALYLCASRHQGKNEQFFGPGTRLTVL.

The chain uses TRBV7-2 and TRBJ1-1; D remains ambiguous. The germline CDR1 and CDR2 sequences are SGHTA and FQGNSA. The CDR3 loop spans 13 amino acids. V lost 1 base and J 0 bases, leaving 3 bases between the germline ends. The CDR3 reads CASSLEMNTEAFF. The CDR3 DNA sequence: TGTGCCAGCAGCTTAGAGATGAACACTGAAGCTTTCTTT.

This clonotype appeared a few times. The V and J genes are TRBV15 and TRBJ2-1; TRBD2 agrees at 8 bases. The CDR3 loop spans 17 amino acids. Unmatched junction bases numbered 10, after V lost 3 bases and J lost 3 bases. Germline V lookup: CDR1 LNHNV, CDR2 YYDKDF (reference sequence). The CDR3 DNA reads TGTGCCACCAGCAGCGCACTCGGGGGGGCGGGCTACAATGAGCAGTTCTTC. Amino acid sequence: CATSSALGGAGYNEQFF.

This clonotype was counted a few times. This chain joins TRBV7-6 and TRBJ1-1; D is unclear. V was trimmed by 0 bases and J by 2 bases, leaving 13 bases between them. The CDR3 consists of 16 residues. Looked up from germline, CDR1 is SGHVS and CDR2 is FNYEAQ. The CDR3 sequence is CASSLAARTLNTEAFF. CDR3 DNA sequence: TGTGCCAGCAGCTTAGCGGCGAGGACTCTCAACACTGAAGCTTTCTTT.

The rearrangement links TRBV19 to TRBJ2-1; D is unresolved. Trimming took 1 base from V and 8 from J, leaving 9 bases between them. The CDR3 extends over 13 amino acids. Germline values: CDR1 LNHDA, CDR2 SQIVND (reference sequence). As DNA, the CDR3 is TGTGCCAGTAGTATAGCATCGTTTGATGAGCAGTTCTTC. Translated, it gives CASSIASFDEQFF.

V is TRBV9 and J is TRBJ2-7; D is possibly TRBD2 (6 bases). CDR3 length: 14 residues. Trimming removed 4 bases at V and 2 bases at J, with 13 bases between. Germline values: CDR1 SGDLS, CDR2 YYNGEE. CDR3 protein: CASSPRDLPYEQYF. The CDR3 coding sequence is TGTGCCAGCAGCCCCCGGGACTTACCCTACGAGCAGTACTTC.